The 22 T cell receptor beta chains reported below all come from one sample, sequenced in a study of cytomegalovirus exposure and HLA in healthy donors. PCR involved 60 Vbeta and 13 Jbeta primers. TCRdb's table, derived via immunoSEQ multiplex PCR, lists solely in-frame clones and lacks some. The sample lists about 170,000 clones, 70% to 80% occurring once. Input material: PBMCs. These receptors were obtained from a woman in her 30s in good health and CMV-seropositive.

This clone was counted once. This chain joins TRBV7-9 and TRBJ2-2; D may be TRBD1 (6 bases). Looked up from germline, CDR1 is SEHNR and CDR2 is FQNEAQ (reference sequence). This CDR3 contains 14 residues. V dropped 1 base and J dropped 6 bases, with 9 bases sitting between them. The CDR3 DNA sequence: TGTGCCAGCAGCTTAGGGGGGCCCGCCGGGGAGCTGTTTTTT. As protein: CASSLGGPAGELFF.

This clone was found once. The V call is TRBV27, the J call TRBJ2-2; possibly TRBD1 for D (6 bases). Germline V gene lookup returns CDR1 MNHEY and CDR2 SMNVEV (reference sequence). The CDR3 sequence is 15 residues long. The germline V and J ends were trimmed by 4 bases and 8 bases, with 17 bases remaining between them. The CDR3 bases are TGTGCCAGCAGTTCCACGACAGGTTGGGTAGGGGAGCTGTTTTTT. This encodes CASSSTTGWVGELFF.

V is TRBV7-2 and J is TRBJ1-2; D is unresolved. This CDR3 comprises 15 residues. CDR1 SGHTA and CDR2 FQGNSA come from the germline V gene. The V gene lost 1 base and the J gene lost 8 bases, with 17 bases spanning the gap. The CDR3 here is CASSLDRSGTRGYTF. CDR3 coding DNA: TGTGCCAGCAGCTTAGATCGGTCGGGAACCAGAGGCTACACCTTC.

J is TRBJ1-5 and V is TRBV11-2; 12 bases match TRBD1. CDR3 length: 18 amino acids. After removal of 5 bases from V and 6 bases from J, the junction contained 14 bases not matched to a gene. Per germline, CDR1 SGHAT and CDR2 FQNNGV. The CDR3 DNA follows: TGTGCCAGCAGCCCAACGAAGGCGGGACAGGGGGCGGGTCAGCCCCAGCATTTT. Amino acids: CASSPTKAGQGAGQPQHF.

This clone was seen a few times. The J gene is TRBJ1-5, the V gene TRBV9; no reliable D call. The CDR3 totals 15 residues. V lost 6 bases to trimming and J lost 1 base, with 14 bases between them. The germline gives CDR1 SGDLS, CDR2 YYNGEE. The CDR3 here is CASNREGMSNQPQHF. CDR3 sequence (DNA): TGTGCCAGCAATCGGGAAGGGATGAGCAATCAGCCCCAGCATTTT.

In this sample, this clone turned up once. CDR3 nucleotides: TGCAGCGCCGCGGACAGGCATAACACCGGGGAGCTGTTTTTT. It specifies CSAADRHNTGELFF. V is TRBV29-1 and J is TRBJ2-2, with 7 bases matching TRBD1. The germline gives CDR1 SQVTM, CDR2 ANQGSEA. The CDR3 loop spans 14 amino acids. Losses at the gene ends were 7 bases for V and 2 bases for J; bases not matched to a gene: 7.

This chain joins TRBV19 and TRBJ2-2; maybe TRBD2 (6 bases). Germline lookup yields CDR1 LNHDA and CDR2 SQIVND (reference sequence). The V gene lost 0 bases and the J gene lost 7 bases, with 12 bases spanning the gap. The CDR3 sequence is 15 residues long. The CDR3 nucleotides are TGTGCCAGTAGTATAGATGGGGGGTTCGGCGGGGAGCTGTTTTTT. Translating gives CASSIDGGFGGELFF.

The chain is built from TRBV29-1 and TRBJ2-5; weak D call: TRBD2 (7 bases). This CDR3 contains 12 residues. Germline CDR1 reads SQVTM; CDR2 reads ANQGSEA. V was cut by 7 bases and J by 5 bases, with 14 bases left in between. Here the CDR3 DNA reads TGCAGCGGAAGCAGGGGAGGGGAGACCCAGTACTTC. This gives the protein CSGSRGGETQYF.

This clone was counted between two and nine times. V and J are TRBV18 and TRBJ2-1, with D possibly TRBD1 on 7 matching bases. The CDR3 loop spans 15 amino acids. Germline loops: CDR1 KGHSH, CDR2 LQKENI. The V gene lost 3 bases and the J gene lost 5 bases, with 14 bases spanning the gap. The CDR3 here is CASSPGGQFNNEQFF. In DNA form, the CDR3 reads TGTGCCAGCTCACCGGGGGGACAGTTTAACAATGAGCAGTTCTTC.

The chain couples TRBV6-5 to TRBJ1-2, with D possibly TRBD1 on 5 matching bases. The CDR3 is 13 amino acids. The V end lost 6 bases, the J end lost 3 bases, and 11 bases lay between the germline ends. Germline lookup yields CDR1 MNHEY and CDR2 SVGAGI. Written as DNA, the CDR3 is TGTGCCAGCAGGATTAGGGGCGACTATGGCTACACCTTC. It is translated as CASRIRGDYGYTF.

This chain joins TRBV29-1 and TRBJ2-2; 9 bases line up with TRBD1. Losses at the gene ends were 5 bases for V and 7 bases for J; bases not matched to a gene: 5. The CDR3 runs 13 residues. Per germline, CDR1 SQVTM and CDR2 ANQGSEA. DNA of the CDR3: TGCAGCGTTTCCGGGACAGGGATCGGGGAGCTGTTTTTT. Translated: CSVSGTGIGELFF.

In its sample, this clone was seen a few times. The CDR3 DNA reads TGTGCCAGCCGTCAGGGGGCGAATGAAAAACTGTTTTTT. Residues: CASRQGANEKLFF. The rearrangement links TRBV25-1 to TRBJ1-4, with 8 bases that match TRBD1. CDR3 length: 13 amino acids. Germline CDR1 and CDR2: MGHDK and SYGVNS. Trimming took 8 bases from V and 5 from J; bases not matched to a gene: 4.

The J gene is TRBJ1-2, the V gene TRBV4-3, with D perhaps matching TRBD1 (6 bases). V was trimmed by 0 bases and J by 6 bases, leaving 17 bases between them. This CDR3 contains 16 residues. Germline lookup yields CDR1 LGHNA and CDR2 YSLEER. As DNA, the CDR3 is TGCGCCAGCAGCCAAGATCTTAGGGGGGGCGCGGATGGCTACACCTTC. Its protein product is CASSQDLRGGADGYTF.

The chain carries TRBV30 and TRBJ1-3; D is unclear. Trimming removed 4 bases from V and 3 bases from J, with 7 bases in between. The CDR3 spans 12 residues. Looked up from germline, CDR1 is GTSNPN and CDR2 is SVGIG (reference sequence). In nucleotides, the CDR3 is TGTGCCTGGACACAACGTGGAAACACCATATATTTT. As protein: CAWTQRGNTIYF.

This chain uses TRBV4-1 with TRBJ1-2; tentative D call: TRBD1 (5 bases). Germline V lookup: CDR1 MGHRA, CDR2 YSYEKL. The V end lost 1 base, the J end lost 4 bases, and 13 bases lay between the germline ends. The CDR3 is 15 residues long. The CDR3 sequence is CASSQGGLSRYGYTF. For the CDR3, the DNA is TGCGCCAGCAGCCAAGGGGGACTCTCCCGCTATGGCTACACCTTC.

This chain joins TRBV5-6 and TRBJ2-2; perhaps TRBD2 as D (6 bases). This CDR3 has 16 residues. Germline CDR1 is SGHDT and CDR2 is YYEEEE. Trimming removed 1 base from V and 6 bases from J, with 16 bases in between. The CDR3 loop is CASSLFYRGFAGELFF. The CDR3, as DNA: TGTGCCAGCAGCTTGTTCTATCGGGGGTTCGCCGGGGAGCTGTTTTTT.

A single count supports this clone. This chain joins TRBV7-2 and TRBJ2-5; 7 nucleotides align to TRBD2. The trim removed 2 bases at V and 1 base at J, leaving 4 bases unmatched. This CDR3 has 15 residues. Germline V gene data show CDR1 as SGHTA and CDR2 as FQGNSA. The CDR3 loop reads CASSLSGAFQETQYF. As DNA, the CDR3 is TGTGCCAGCAGCTTAAGCGGGGCCTTCCAAGAGACCCAGTACTTC.

DNA of the CDR3: TGTGCCTGGCGCCAACATATGAACACTGAAGCTTTCTTT. Amino acid sequence: CAWRQHMNTEAFF. V gene TRBV30 combines with J gene TRBJ1-1, with D hard to call. V lost 5 bases and J 0 bases, leaving 10 bases between the germline ends. Per germline, CDR1 GTSNPN and CDR2 SVGIG (reference sequence). The CDR3 contains 13 residues. Drawing the rest from reference TRBV30 and TRBJ1-1, the complete variable domain is SQTIHQWPATLVQPVGSPLSLECTVEGTSNPNLYWYRQAAGRGLQLLFYSVGIGQISSEVPQNLSASRPQDRQFILSSKKLLLSDSGFYLCAWRQHMNTEAFFGQGTRLTVV.

The chain uses TRBV29-1 and TRBJ2-3, with D perhaps TRBD2 (6 bases). Per the germline V gene, CDR1 is SQVTM and CDR2 is ANQGSEA. CDR3 length equals 13 residues. V lost 4 bases and J lost 1, with 9 bases in between. The CDR3 region is CSVAGLGTDTQYF. Written as DNA, the CDR3 is TGCAGCGTTGCGGGACTCGGCACAGATACGCAGTATTTT.

This clone was seen a handful of times. The same CDR3 also results from other DNA sequences found in this sample. J is TRBJ1-1 and V is TRBV28; D is perhaps TRBD1 (6 bases). The CDR3 is made up of 13 amino acids. Trimming removed 3 bases at V and 4 bases at J, with 9 bases between. Germline V lookup: CDR1 MDHEN, CDR2 SYDVKM. CDR3 DNA sequence: TGTGCCAGCAGTTTCCAGGGGAGCACTGAAGCTTTCTTT. Translated: CASSFQGSTEAFF.

This clone was seen only once. This chain links TRBV30 with TRBJ1-1; D is unclear. There are 14 residues in the CDR3. V dropped 6 bases and J dropped 1 base, with 15 bases sitting between them. In germline, CDR1 is GTSNPN, CDR2 SVGIG (reference sequence). The DNA of the CDR3 is TGTGCCTGTACCCCCAACGGGAGGAACACTGAAGCTTTCTTT. Protein sequence: CACTPNGRNTEAFF.

The chain carries TRBV30 and TRBJ1-6, with 8 positions matching TRBD1. The V and J ends lost 2 bases and 10 bases, in that order; junction bases with no gene match: 13. In germline, CDR1 is GTSNPN, CDR2 SVGIG (reference sequence). This CDR3 region has 16 residues. As DNA, the CDR3 is TGTGCCTGGAGTACCCTAAAGGGGACAGGTGGATCACCCCTCCACTTT. Protein product: CAWSTLKGTGGSPLHF.